The rows below give T cell receptor beta chains drawn from one sample of a study of shared clonotypes between healthy human individuals. TCRdb's table, derived via immunoSEQ multiplex PCR, lists solely in-frame clones and lacks some. The sample holds about 2.4 million clones; 93% are singletons and the top ten take 0.36%. Source material: naive CD4+ T cells from PBMCs. The origin of the receptors is a man between 18 and 29 years old in good health. Some clones in this sample may be carry-over from other donors' samples. Both conserved end residues are part of each CDR3. The D gene is left open where the match is weak. Some rows mark clone size as missing; the rest say once, few, many or name a class of expanded clone.

abundance: NA
len: 13
j_gene: TRBJ1-1
d_gene: NA
v_gene: TRBV5-6
CDR3nt: TGTGCCAGCAGCCGCAGGACGAACACTGAAGCTTTCTTT
CDR3aa: CASSRRTNTEAFF

abundance: NA
len: 13
j_gene: TRBJ2-3
d_gene: TRBD2
v_gene: TRBV6-1
CDR3nt: TGTGCCAGCAGCCGGGGACTAGCGGATACGCAGTATTTT
CDR3aa: CASSRGLADTQYF

abundance: NA
len: 14
j_gene: TRBJ1-1
d_gene: NA
v_gene: TRBV4-2
CDR3nt: TGTGCCAGCAGCCAGGCCGAGGGGGACGAGGGAGCTTTCTTT
CDR3aa: CASSQAEGDEGAFF

abundance: NA
len: 15
j_gene: TRBJ2-5
d_gene: NA
v_gene: TRBV10-3
CDR3nt: TGTGCCATCAGTGAGTCTGATGGGTACCAAGAGACCCAGTACTTC
CDR3aa: CAISESDGYQETQYF

abundance: NA
len: 16
j_gene: TRBJ1-4
d_gene: NA
v_gene: TRBV19
CDR3nt: TGTGCCAGTACCCTAAGGGGAGGGGCAACTAATGAAAAACTGTTTTTT
CDR3aa: CASTLRGGATNEKLFF

abundance: NA
len: 15
j_gene: TRBJ1-4
d_gene: NA
v_gene: TRBV5-1
CDR3nt: TGCGCCAGCAGCCCTGCGTCGGTCCGAAATGAAAAACTGTTTTTT
CDR3aa: CASSPASVRNEKLFF

abundance: NA
len: 14
j_gene: TRBJ1-4
d_gene: NA
v_gene: TRBV5-1
CDR3nt: TGCGCCAGCAGCATGGGGGGCCCTAATGAAAAACTGTTTTTT
CDR3aa: CASSMGGPNEKLFF

abundance: NA
len: 17
j_gene: TRBJ2-3
d_gene: TRBD2
v_gene: TRBV28
CDR3nt: TGTGCCAGCAGTTTATGGGCGGCTAGCGGGAGTTTGGATACGCAGTATTTT
CDR3aa: CASSLWAASGSLDTQYF

abundance: NA
len: 14
j_gene: TRBJ1-2
d_gene: TRBD1
v_gene: TRBV19
CDR3nt: TGTGCCAGTAGGTGGAGGGGGCAGAACTATGGCTACACCTTC
CDR3aa: CASRWRGQNYGYTF

abundance: NA
len: 14
j_gene: TRBJ1-5
d_gene: NA
v_gene: TRBV28
CDR3nt: TGTGCCAGCAGTTCGTCAGGAAGCAATCAGCCCCAGCATTTT
CDR3aa: CASSSSGSNQPQHF

abundance: NA
len: 13
j_gene: TRBJ2-3
d_gene: NA
v_gene: TRBV11-3
CDR3nt: TGTGCCAGCAGCAGGGAGAAGCAAGATACGCAGTATTTT
CDR3aa: CASSREKQDTQYF

abundance: NA
len: 15
j_gene: TRBJ1-4
d_gene: NA
v_gene: TRBV28
CDR3nt: TGTGCCAGCAGTTCCCAGACAGGTTATAATGAAAAACTGTTTTTT
CDR3aa: CASSSQTGYNEKLFF

abundance: NA
len: 17
j_gene: TRBJ2-2
d_gene: TRBD2
v_gene: TRBV28
CDR3nt: TGTGCCAGCAGTTTGTCGGGACTAGCGGGAAAGACCGGGGAGCTGTTTTTT
CDR3aa: CASSLSGLAGKTGELFF

abundance: NA
len: 11
j_gene: TRBJ1-5
d_gene: NA
v_gene: TRBV29-1
CDR3nt: TGCAGCGTCGCCGTCCTCGCCCGCCAGCATTTT
CDR3aa: CSVAVLARQHF

abundance: NA
len: 13
j_gene: TRBJ2-1
d_gene: NA
v_gene: TRBV14
CDR3nt: TGTGCCAGCAGCCAGAGCTCCTACAATGAGCAGTTCTTC
CDR3aa: CASSQSSYNEQFF

abundance: NA
len: 18
j_gene: TRBJ2-1
d_gene: TRBD2
v_gene: TRBV2
CDR3nt: TGTGCCAGCAGTGAATTAACTAGCGGGACTATCTCCTACAATGAGCAGTTCTTC
CDR3aa: CASSELTSGTISYNEQFF

abundance: NA
len: 18
j_gene: TRBJ2-3
d_gene: TRBD2
v_gene: TRBV27
CDR3nt: TGTGCCAGCAGTCCGAAAGGGTGGCGGGAGTTTAGCACAGATACGCAGTATTTT
CDR3aa: CASSPKGWREFSTDTQYF

abundance: NA
len: 17
j_gene: TRBJ2-6
d_gene: TRBD1
v_gene: TRBV7-6
CDR3nt: TGTGCCAGCAGCTTGGGACAGGGTACTTCTGGGGCCAACGTCCTGACTTTC
CDR3aa: CASSLGQGTSGANVLTF

abundance: NA
len: 15
j_gene: TRBJ2-1
d_gene: TRBD2
v_gene: TRBV19
CDR3nt: TGTGCCAGTACGACTAGCGGGAGCTCCTACAATGAGCAGTTCTTC
CDR3aa: CASTTSGSSYNEQFF

abundance: NA
len: 15
j_gene: TRBJ1-4
d_gene: TRBD1
v_gene: TRBV28
CDR3nt: TGTGCCAGCAGTTCACGGACAGGGTCCTTTGAAAAACTGTTTTTT
CDR3aa: CASSSRTGSFEKLFF

abundance: NA
len: 16
j_gene: TRBJ2-1
d_gene: NA
v_gene: TRBV4-2
CDR3nt: TGTGCCAGCAGCCAAGCCCAAGCGGAATCCTACAATGAGCAGTTCTTC
CDR3aa: CASSQAQAESYNEQFF

abundance: NA
len: 16
j_gene: TRBJ1-5
d_gene: TRBD1
v_gene: TRBV19
CDR3nt: TGTGCCAGTAGTACACGACAGGGGGCAGGGGATCAGCCCCAGCATTTT
CDR3aa: CASSTRQGAGDQPQHF

abundance: NA
len: 16
j_gene: TRBJ2-7
d_gene: NA
v_gene: TRBV7-9
CDR3nt: TGTGCCAGCAGCTTAGGGGAGGGGGCCTTGAGGCAAGAGCAGTACTTC
CDR3aa: CASSLGEGALRQEQYF

abundance: NA
len: 17
j_gene: TRBJ1-5
d_gene: TRBD1
v_gene: TRBV7-2
CDR3nt: TGTGCCAGCAGCTCGACAGGGAGGGGTTATAGCAATCAGCCCCAGCATTTT
CDR3aa: CASSSTGRGYSNQPQHF

abundance: NA
len: 14
j_gene: TRBJ1-5
d_gene: TRBD1
v_gene: TRBV6-1
CDR3nt: TGTGCCAGTTGCGCAGGGGGGGGTTATTGGCCCCAGCATTTT
CDR3aa: CASCAGGGYWPQHF

abundance: NA
len: 13
j_gene: TRBJ1-1
d_gene: NA
v_gene: TRBV6-1
CDR3nt: TGTGCCAGCAGTCCTCGCGGGGGCACTGAAGCTTTCTTT
CDR3aa: CASSPRGGTEAFF

abundance: NA
len: 17
j_gene: TRBJ2-1
d_gene: TRBD2
v_gene: TRBV9
CDR3nt: TGTGCCAGCAGCGTGAGAGTCGGGAGGGCTTCCTACAATGAGCAGTTCTTC
CDR3aa: CASSVRVGRASYNEQFF

abundance: NA
len: 16
j_gene: TRBJ2-7
d_gene: TRBD2
v_gene: TRBV7-2
CDR3nt: TGTGCCAGCAGCTTAGTTCTAGCGGGAGGATCCTACGAGCAGTACTTC
CDR3aa: CASSLVLAGGSYEQYF

abundance: few
len: 15
j_gene: TRBJ1-5
d_gene: TRBD1
v_gene: TRBV28
CDR3nt: TGTGCCAGCAGTTTGGCGGACAGGGCCGGTCAGCCCCAGCATTTT
CDR3aa: CASSLADRAGQPQHF

abundance: NA
len: 16
j_gene: TRBJ2-3
d_gene: TRBD2
v_gene: TRBV7-2
CDR3nt: TGTGCCAGCAGCTCTCTCGGGGGGACCAGCACAGATACGCAGTATTTT
CDR3aa: CASSSLGGTSTDTQYF

abundance: NA
len: 13
j_gene: TRBJ1-2
d_gene: NA
v_gene: TRBV23-1
CDR3nt: TGCGCCAGCAACTCAGGTAGGGGGAACGGCTACACCTTC
CDR3aa: CASNSGRGNGYTF

abundance: NA
len: 13
j_gene: TRBJ2-7
d_gene: NA
v_gene: TRBV6-1
CDR3nt: TGTGCCAGTCTCCGGGACAATACCTACGAGCAGTACTTC
CDR3aa: CASLRDNTYEQYF

abundance: NA
len: 13
j_gene: TRBJ2-1
d_gene: NA
v_gene: TRBV5-1
CDR3nt: TGCGCCAGCAGCTTGCTCGGGTACAATGAGCAGTTCTTC
CDR3aa: CASSLLGYNEQFF

abundance: NA
len: 18
j_gene: TRBJ1-4
d_gene: NA
v_gene: TRBV27
CDR3nt: TGTGCCAGCAGTTCGAGCGCCTTGGAGGGGCCAACTAATGAAAAACTGTTTTTT
CDR3aa: CASSSSALEGPTNEKLFF

abundance: NA
len: 15
j_gene: TRBJ2-5
d_gene: NA
v_gene: TRBV2
CDR3nt: TGTGCCAGCAGTGAAGCGGCCCGGACTGGCGAGACCCAGTACTTC
CDR3aa: CASSEAARTGETQYF

abundance: NA
len: 15
j_gene: TRBJ2-1
d_gene: TRBD2
v_gene: TRBV15
CDR3nt: TGTGCCACCGCCGGGAAGCCTAGCGGGTGGGATGAGCAGTTCTTC
CDR3aa: CATAGKPSGWDEQFF

abundance: NA
len: 13
j_gene: TRBJ1-1
d_gene: NA
v_gene: TRBV5-6
CDR3nt: TGTGCCAGCAGCTTGAGGCTGAACACTGAAGCTTTCTTT
CDR3aa: CASSLRLNTEAFF

abundance: NA
len: 15
j_gene: TRBJ2-5
d_gene: TRBD2
v_gene: TRBV7-2
CDR3nt: TGTGCCAGCAGCTTGGGGCGGGAGTACCAAGAGACCCAGTACTTC
CDR3aa: CASSLGREYQETQYF

abundance: NA
len: 17
j_gene: TRBJ1-1
d_gene: TRBD1
v_gene: TRBV12-5
CDR3nt: TGTGCTAGTGGTTTCGGACAGGGGGACGTCTTAAACACTGAAGCTTTCTTT
CDR3aa: CASGFGQGDVLNTEAFF

abundance: NA
len: 15
j_gene: TRBJ2-3
d_gene: NA
v_gene: TRBV5-1
CDR3nt: TGCGCCAGCAGCCACGGACTGCAAGGCCCAGATACGCAGTATTTT
CDR3aa: CASSHGLQGPDTQYF

abundance: NA
len: 14
j_gene: TRBJ2-7
d_gene: NA
v_gene: TRBV5-1
CDR3nt: TGCGCCAGCAGCTTTCAGGGGTTAGCCTACGAGCAGTACTTC
CDR3aa: CASSFQGLAYEQYF

abundance: NA
len: 16
j_gene: TRBJ2-1
d_gene: TRBD1
v_gene: TRBV5-6
CDR3nt: TGTGCCAGCAGCTTGACCGGGCAGGGGGCCTACAATGAGCAGTTCTTC
CDR3aa: CASSLTGQGAYNEQFF

abundance: NA
len: 15
j_gene: TRBJ1-3
d_gene: NA
v_gene: TRBV7-2
CDR3nt: TGTGCCAGCAGCCCGGGGACTTTACCTGGAAACACCATATATTTT
CDR3aa: CASSPGTLPGNTIYF

abundance: NA
len: 15
j_gene: TRBJ2-1
d_gene: TRBD2
v_gene: TRBV7-3
CDR3nt: TGTGCCAGCAGCTATACTAGCGAGAGCTACAATGAGCAGTTCTTC
CDR3aa: CASSYTSESYNEQFF

abundance: NA
len: 17
j_gene: TRBJ2-1
d_gene: TRBD1
v_gene: TRBV18
CDR3nt: TGTGCCAGCTCACGACATCAGGGACAGGGGGCGGACAATGAGCAGTTCTTC
CDR3aa: CASSRHQGQGADNEQFF

abundance: NA
len: 16
j_gene: TRBJ2-2
d_gene: NA
v_gene: TRBV30
CDR3nt: TGTGCCTGGACAAATTTATGGGGGTTGAACACCGGGGAGCTGTTTTTT
CDR3aa: CAWTNLWGLNTGELFF

abundance: NA
len: 13
j_gene: TRBJ1-1
d_gene: NA
v_gene: TRBV7-3
CDR3nt: TGTGCCAGCAGCGTTTCGTGGAACACTGAAGCTTTCTTT
CDR3aa: CASSVSWNTEAFF

abundance: NA
len: 14
j_gene: TRBJ2-7
d_gene: NA
v_gene: TRBV29-1
CDR3nt: TGCAGCGCTACGGATGACCGGAGCTCCTACGAGCAGTACTTC
CDR3aa: CSATDDRSSYEQYF

abundance: NA
len: 11
j_gene: TRBJ2-1
d_gene: NA
v_gene: TRBV20-1
CDR3nt: TGCAGTGCTAGTTATCCCGGGGAGCAGTTCTTC
CDR3aa: CSASYPGEQFF

abundance: NA
len: 15
j_gene: TRBJ2-1
d_gene: TRBD2
v_gene: TRBV11-2
CDR3nt: TGTGCCAGCAGCTTAGCTAGCGGGAGCCACAATGAGCAGTTCTTC
CDR3aa: CASSLASGSHNEQFF

abundance: NA
len: 14
j_gene: TRBJ2-3
d_gene: NA
v_gene: TRBV5-1
CDR3nt: TGCGCCAGCAGCGTCACACGGTTGACAGATACGCAGTATTTT
CDR3aa: CASSVTRLTDTQYF

abundance: NA
len: 15
j_gene: TRBJ1-5
d_gene: NA
v_gene: TRBV5-1
CDR3nt: TGCGCCAGCAGCTTCGAGGGAGGTGGAAATCAGCCCCAGCATTTT
CDR3aa: CASSFEGGGNQPQHF